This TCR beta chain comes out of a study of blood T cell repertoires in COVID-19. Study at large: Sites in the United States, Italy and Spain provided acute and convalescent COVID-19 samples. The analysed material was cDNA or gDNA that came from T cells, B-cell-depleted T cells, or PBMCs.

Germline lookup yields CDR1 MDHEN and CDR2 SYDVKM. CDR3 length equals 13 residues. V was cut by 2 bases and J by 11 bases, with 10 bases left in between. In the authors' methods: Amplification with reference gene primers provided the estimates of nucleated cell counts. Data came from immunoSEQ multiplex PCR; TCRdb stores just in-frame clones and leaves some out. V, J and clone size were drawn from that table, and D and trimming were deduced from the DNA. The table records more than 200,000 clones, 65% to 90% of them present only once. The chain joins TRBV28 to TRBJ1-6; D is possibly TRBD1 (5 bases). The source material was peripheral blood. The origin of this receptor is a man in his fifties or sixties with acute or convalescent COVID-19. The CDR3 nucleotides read TGTGCCAGCAGTTTAATTGGGGGGACACCCCTCCACTTT. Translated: CASSLIGGTPLHF.